The 20 T cell receptor beta chains below come from one sample, sequenced in a study of blood T cell repertoires in COVID-19. Sequenced by immunoSEQ multiplex PCR; TCRdb stores in-frame clones only, minus some. In the table there are about 58,000 clones, around nine tenths of which are singletons. Sequencing was carried out using peripheral blood. Receptors originate from a woman in her 70s with active COVID-19.

The chain links TRBV28 to TRBJ2-5; TRBD1 matches 8 bases. The germline CDR1 and CDR2 sequences are MDHEN and SYDVKM. Germline trimming cut 5 bases from V and 6 bases from J; bases unmatched to any gene: 11. The CDR3 is 15 residues long. CDR3 protein: CASSPLDRVGQTQYF. The CDR3 coding sequence is TGTGCCAGCAGTCCCCTGGACAGGGTAGGGCAGACCCAGTACTTC.

The rearrangement joins TRBV24-1 to TRBJ2-3, with TRBD1 identical over 9 bases. CDR1 and CDR2 (germline): KGHDR, SFDVKD. With V trimmed by 0 bases and J by 3 bases, 6 bases remained unmatched. This CDR3 spans 17 amino acids. CDR3 in amino acids: CATSDLQGTGSTDTQYF. The CDR3 DNA sequence: TGTGCCACCAGTGATTTGCAAGGGACAGGGTCGACAGATACGCAGTATTTT.

This clone was observed once. This sequence joins TRBV28 and TRBJ2-1; the D is unclear. This CDR3 is built from 14 residues. Trimming pared 3 bases from V and 0 bases from J, leaving 6 bases between. Germline V gene data show CDR1 as MDHEN and CDR2 as SYDVKM. The CDR3 DNA sequence: TGTGCCAGCAGTTTTCGGAGCTCCTACAATGAGCAGTTCTTC. This encodes CASSFRSSYNEQFF.

The chain couples TRBV5-4 to TRBJ1-6; TRBD1 aligns across 7 bases. With V trimmed by 7 bases and J by 7 bases, 5 bases remained unmatched. Germline CDR1 is SGHNT and CDR2 is YYREEE (reference sequence). The CDR3 covers 13 residues. The CDR3 sequence: CASSGQINSPLHF. The CDR3 DNA sequence: TGTGCCAGCTCGGGACAGATAAATTCACCCCTCCACTTT. The complete variable domain, with remaining parts taken from reference TRBV5-4 and TRBJ1-6, reads ETGVTQSPTHLIKTRGQQVTLRCSSQSGHNTVSWYQQALGQGPQFIFQYYREEENGRGNFPPRFSGLQFPNYSSELNVNALELDDSALYLCASSGQINSPLHFGNGTRLTVT.

This chain links TRBV6-6 with TRBJ2-3; tentatively, D is TRBD2 (6 bases). Germline CDR1 is MNHNY and CDR2 is SVGAGI (reference sequence). Trimming pared 10 bases from V and 3 bases from J, leaving 14 bases between. The CDR3 has 13 amino acids. The CDR3 spells CATQRDSTDTQYF. Written as DNA, the CDR3 is TGTGCCACGCAGAGGGACTCAACAGATACGCAGTATTTT.

The chain uses TRBV11-2 and TRBJ2-7; 9 bases line up with TRBD2. This CDR3 spans 15 amino acids. Germline V gives CDR1 SGHAT, CDR2 FQNNGV. Trimming removed 3 bases from V and 6 bases from J; junction bases left unmatched: 9. CDR3 sequence reads: CASSFLLREGSEQYF. The CDR3 DNA is TGTGCCAGCAGCTTCCTTTTGCGGGAGGGATCCGAGCAGTACTTC.

The chain carries TRBV6-5 and TRBJ1-1; TRBD1 aligns across 7 bases. The V and J ends lost 2 bases and 4 bases, in that order; junction bases with no gene match: 4. CDR3 length: 14 amino acids. Germline-derived CDR1 and CDR2 are MNHEY and SVGAGI. The CDR3 sequence is CASSYRGQSTEAFF. The DNA of the CDR3 is TGTGCCAGCAGTTACAGGGGGCAGAGCACTGAAGCTTTCTTT.

The genes are TRBV3-1 (or the pseudogene TRBV3-2) and TRBJ2-7; D gene unclear. The CDR3 contains 13 residues. CDR1 and CDR2 (germline): LGHDT, YNNKEL (reference sequence). V lost 0 bases and J lost 6, with 9 bases in between. Here the CDR3 reads CASSQDRRGEQYF. The CDR3 DNA sequence: TGTGCCAGCAGCCAAGATCGCCGAGGCGAGCAGTACTTC.

This clone was counted a single time. The V call is TRBV28, the J call TRBJ2-7, with D possibly matching TRBD2 (5 bases). This CDR3 has 14 amino acids. Germline V gives CDR1 MDHEN, CDR2 SYDVKM. V was clipped by 3 bases and J by 4 bases, with 13 bases between them. The CDR3 DNA sequence: TGTGCCAGCAGTTTGAGAGGGCGGTATTACGAGCAGTACTTC. This sequence encodes CASSLRGRYYEQYF.

The J gene is TRBJ1-2, the V gene TRBV5-6, with D unresolved. Germline CDR1 and CDR2: SGHDT and YYEEEE. The CDR3 covers 14 residues. Between the trimmed V and J ends, which lost 3 bases and 2 bases, there was a span of 11 bases. CDR3 in amino acids: CASSSRTGNYGYTF. CDR3 sequence (DNA): TGTGCCAGCAGCTCCCGGACGGGAAACTATGGCTACACCTTC.

The CDR3 bases are TGTGCCAGCAGCGTAGCTCTGGCTAGCGGGAGCTCCTACAATGAGCAGTTCTTC. Its translation: CASSVALASGSSYNEQFF. The chain combines TRBV9 with TRBJ2-1; TRBD2 agrees at 10 bases. In germline, CDR1 is SGDLS, CDR2 YYNGEE. The CDR3 is 18 amino acids. V shed 0 bases, J shed 0 bases, and the junction held 6 bases outside the gene matches.

The gene calls are TRBV28 and TRBJ2-7; 7 positions agree with TRBD2. Looked up from germline, CDR1 is MDHEN and CDR2 is SYDVKM. The CDR3 length is 12 residues. J was trimmed by 0 bases and V by 8 bases; bases with no gene match: 1. Written as DNA, the CDR3 is TGTGCCAGCCGGGACTACTCCTACGAGCAGTACTTC. Residues: CASRDYSYEQYF.

This clone was found once. The rearrangement uses TRBV11-2 and TRBJ2-7; D is unresolved. Germline CDR1 SGHAT, CDR2 FQNNGV. Trimming left V 4 bases short and J 0 bases short, with 4 bases between. The CDR3 contains 12 residues. CDR3 DNA sequence: TGTGCCAGCAGCTCCATCTCCTACGAGCAGTACTTC. This sequence encodes CASSSISYEQYF.

The V and J genes are TRBV6-4 and TRBJ2-1; TRBD2 aligns across 10 bases. J was trimmed by 6 bases and V by 0 bases; bases with no gene match: 5. CDR1 is MRHNA, CDR2 SNTAGT, per germline. This CDR3 is 16 amino acids long. The CDR3 bases are TGTGCCAGCAGTGACTCGTCCAGCGGGAGGGCCAATGAGCAGTTCTTC. Translation: CASSDSSSGRANEQFF.

The chain employs TRBV28 and TRBJ1-2, with D uncertain. V gave up 5 bases and J gave up 0 bases, with 13 bases separating them. Germline CDR1 MDHEN, CDR2 SYDVKM. The CDR3 has 15 residues. CDR3 bases: TGTGCCAGCAGTCTCAGTCTGAAAGCTAACTATGGCTACACCTTC. Translating it yields CASSLSLKANYGYTF.

This sequence joins TRBV7-2 and TRBJ1-2; D uncertain. CDR3 length: 13 residues. The germline V and J ends were trimmed by 1 base and 3 bases, with 6 bases remaining between them. Germline-derived CDR1 and CDR2 are SGHTA and FQGNSA. The chain's CDR3 is CASSLGQDYGYTF. For the CDR3, the DNA is TGTGCCAGCAGCTTAGGTCAGGACTATGGCTACACCTTC.

The gene calls are TRBV9 and TRBJ2-3, with 9 bases fitting TRBD2. This CDR3 comprises 14 residues. Germline V CDR1 and CDR2: SGDLS, YYNGEE. J was trimmed by 3 bases and V by 4 bases; bases with no gene match: 3. This CDR3 is CASSHSGSTDTQYF. CDR3 bases: TGTGCCAGCAGCCATAGCGGGAGTACAGATACGCAGTATTTT. The variable domain in full, completed from reference TRBV9 and TRBJ2-3, reads DSGVTQTPKHLITATGQRVTLRCSPRSGDLSVYWYQQSLDQGLQFLIQYYNGEERAKGNILERFSAQQFPDLHSELNLSSLELGDSALYFCASSHSGSTDTQYFGPGTRLTVL.

The chain is built from TRBV19 and TRBJ2-1; the D is unclear. CDR1 LNHDA and CDR2 SQIVND come from the germline V gene (reference sequence). V was clipped by 5 bases and J by 6 bases, with 11 bases between them. The CDR3 covers 13 residues. This chain's CDR3 is CASSLLVTNEQFF. The DNA of the CDR3 is TGTGCCAGTAGTCTGCTAGTCACCAATGAGCAGTTCTTC.

The chain combines TRBV13 with TRBJ2-5, with a tentative D call TRBD2 (5 bases). This CDR3 has 13 amino acids. The germline V and J ends were trimmed by 5 bases and 5 bases, with 12 bases remaining between them. The germline V gene has CDR1 PRHDT and CDR2 FYEKMQ (reference sequence). The chain's CDR3 is CASSPARRETQYF. As DNA, the CDR3 is TGTGCCAGCAGCCCCGCTCGGAGGGAGACCCAGTACTTC.

The chain's CDR3 is CASSLPGLAGLRDTDTQYF. CDR3 nucleotides: TGTGCCAGCTCACTACCGGGACTAGCGGGACTTCGGGACACAGATACGCAGTATTTT. This sequence joins TRBV18 and TRBJ2-3, with 13 nucleotides matching TRBD2. V lost 4 bases, J lost 2 bases, and 12 bases stayed unmatched. The CDR3 covers 19 residues. Germline loops: CDR1 KGHSH, CDR2 LQKENI.